This T cell receptor beta chain was identified in a study of blood T cells in healthy people across ages. CDR3 length equals 14 residues. V lost 4 bases, J lost 5 bases, and 18 bases lay in between. Germline-derived CDR1 and CDR2 are DFQATT and SNEGSKA (reference sequence). Through a sample-barcoded 5' primer and a J-beta primer mix, a second PCR was run for roughly 6 to 12 cycles. TCRdb reanalysed the 5' RACE reads using MiXCR and keeps one entry per CDR3 protein. The data show about 580,000 distinct CDR3 sequences, with 47% seen just once and roughly 25% held by the top ten. This rearrangement joins TRBV20-1 to TRBJ2-7, with D possibly TRBD2 on 6 matching bases. The sequenced sample was blood. The TCR sequence derives from an elderly man in good health. CDR3 sequence (DNA): TGCAGTGCTAAAAGACCGGGAGCTAGGAACGAGCAGTACTTC. It specifies CSAKRPGARNEQYF.